This T cell receptor (beta chain) was documented in a study of human T cells and chemical hapten exposure. Study at large: An area of 2 cm by approximately 2 cm on upper inner arm skin received 2% DPC for sensitization.

The authors' processing: Per-sample TCR counts ranged from roughly 20,000 to 750,000, median approximately 98,000. Each CDR3 protein is one row after TCRdb ran MiXCR on the RACE reads. What appears here as the V and J calls and clone size reflects TCRdb's work, not the paper's. The repertoire holds a few hundred thousand distinct CDR3 sequences, about 9% seen once, with roughly 2.5% in the top ten. Remarks on this clonotype: Antigen specificity is unknown.

The study, taken as a whole, reports: Significantly greater numbers of large CDR3 similarity clusters came from expanded TCRs than from controls. After DPC sensitization, TCRs above 1 in 1000 frequency showed no change.

The CDR3 length is 12 residues. Trimming removed 2 bases from V and 16 bases from J, with 12 bases in between. Time point reported: pre-sensitization, week 0. Regarding treatment: therapeutic diphenylcyclopropenone sensitization with weekly scalp DPC. This clonotype was obtained from a woman aged 40 to 50 with alopecia areata. Some clones in this sample may be carry-over from other donors' samples. The chain uses TRBV12-3 or TRBV12-4 and TRBJ2-6; tentatively, D is TRBD1 or TRBD2 (5 bases each). Source: whole blood, taken in connection with sensitization to the hapten diphenylcyclopropenone (DPC). The CDR3 reads CASSLSGQRLTF. In nucleotides, the CDR3 is TGTGCCAGCAGTTTATCGGGGCAGAGACTGACTTTC.